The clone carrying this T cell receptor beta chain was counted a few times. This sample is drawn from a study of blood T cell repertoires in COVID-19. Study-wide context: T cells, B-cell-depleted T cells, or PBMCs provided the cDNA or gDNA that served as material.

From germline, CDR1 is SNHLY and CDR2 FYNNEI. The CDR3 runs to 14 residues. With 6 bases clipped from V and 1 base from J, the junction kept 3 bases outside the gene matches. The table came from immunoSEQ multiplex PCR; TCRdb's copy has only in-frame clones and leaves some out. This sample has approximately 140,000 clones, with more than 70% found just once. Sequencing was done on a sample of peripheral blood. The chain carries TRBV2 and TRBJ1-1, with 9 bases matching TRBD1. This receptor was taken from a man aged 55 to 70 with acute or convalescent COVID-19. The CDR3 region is CASSSQGANTEAFF. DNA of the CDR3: TGTGCCAGCAGCTCACAGGGGGCGAACACTGAAGCTTTCTTT. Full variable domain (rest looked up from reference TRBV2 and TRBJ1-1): EPEVTQTPSHQVTQMGQEVILRCVPISNHLYFYWYRQILGQKVEFLVSFYNNEISEKSEIFDDQFSVERPDGSNFTLKIRSTKLEDSAMYFCASSSQGANTEAFFGQGTRLTVV.